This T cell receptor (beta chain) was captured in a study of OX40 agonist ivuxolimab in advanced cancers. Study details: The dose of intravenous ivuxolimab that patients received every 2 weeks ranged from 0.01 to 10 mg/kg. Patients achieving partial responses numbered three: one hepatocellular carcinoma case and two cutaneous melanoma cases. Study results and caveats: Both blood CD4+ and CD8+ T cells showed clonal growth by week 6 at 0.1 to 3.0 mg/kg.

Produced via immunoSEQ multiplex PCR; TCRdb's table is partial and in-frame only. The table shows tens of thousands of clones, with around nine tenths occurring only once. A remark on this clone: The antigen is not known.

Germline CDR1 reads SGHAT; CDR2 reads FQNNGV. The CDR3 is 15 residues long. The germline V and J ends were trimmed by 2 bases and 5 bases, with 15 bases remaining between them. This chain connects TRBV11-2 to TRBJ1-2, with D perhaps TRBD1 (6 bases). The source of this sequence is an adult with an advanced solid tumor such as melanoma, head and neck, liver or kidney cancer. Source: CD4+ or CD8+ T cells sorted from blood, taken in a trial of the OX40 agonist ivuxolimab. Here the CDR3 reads CASSLMDSRMYGYTF. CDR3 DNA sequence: TGTGCCAGCAGCTTAATGGACAGCCGGATGTATGGCTACACCTTC.